A single sample is the source of the 8 T cell receptor beta chains below, sequenced in a study of beta chain features in type 1 diabetes. Reverse transcribing all isolated RNA meant expressed TCRB transcripts were sequenced. Using immunoSEQ multiplex PCR, the repertoire was profiled, and TCRdb retains in-frame clones only, with some absent. The sample lists about 13,000 clones; about 42% were seen once. Sequencing was carried out using stem cell memory CD4+ T cells from blood. The source of these receptors is a man between 18 and 35 years old in good health.

This clone was detected only a few times. The chain uses TRBV27 and TRBJ2-1; 9 positions agree with TRBD1. Germline CDR1 is MNHEY and CDR2 is SMNVEV (reference sequence). The V segment lost 5 bases and the J segment 0 bases; nucleotides outside the gene matches: 5. The CDR3 extends over 16 amino acids. The CDR3 sequence is CASSPDRGHSYNEQFF. The DNA for the CDR3 is TGTGCCAGCAGTCCGGACAGGGGCCACTCCTACAATGAGCAGTTCTTC.

The chain couples TRBV7-9 to TRBJ2-1; TRBD2 might be the D (5 bases). Germline V gives CDR1 SEHNR, CDR2 FQNEAQ (reference sequence). V was trimmed by 4 bases and J by 1 base, leaving 8 bases between them. The CDR3 is 14 amino acids. The CDR3 spells CASSSTGSYNEQFF. In DNA form, the CDR3 reads TGTGCCAGCAGCTCTACGGGGTCCTACAATGAGCAGTTCTTC.

The chain has TRBV6-6 and TRBJ2-6; TRBD2 matches at 7 bases. CDR3 size: 15 residues. The germline V gene encodes CDR1 MNHNY and CDR2 SVGAGI (reference sequence). Trimming removed 7 bases from V and 2 bases from J; junction bases left unmatched: 5. The CDR3 coding sequence is TGTGCCAGCACCTGGGGGGGGACTGGGGCCAACGTCCTGACTTTC. Translating it yields CASTWGGTGANVLTF.

V usage is TRBV7-2 and J usage is TRBJ2-7; 7 positions match TRBD2. The V gene's germline CDR1 is SGHTA and CDR2 FQGNSA. V shed 5 bases and J 7 bases; nucleotides not matched to a gene: 8. The CDR3 is 13 residues long. The CDR3 DNA follows: TGTGCCAGCAGCGGGGGGGAGGGTTGGGAGCAGTACTTC. The encoded protein is CASSGGEGWEQYF.

DNA for the CDR3: TGTGCCAGCAGTTTATTAGGACTAGCTGAGAACACCGGGGAGCTGTTTTTT. Translating it yields CASSLLGLAENTGELFF. The chain links TRBV27 to TRBJ2-2; TRBD2 aligns across 8 bases. V lost 1 base to trimming and J lost 1 base; unmatched junction nucleotides: 5. This CDR3 region has 17 residues. Germline V gives CDR1 MNHEY, CDR2 SMNVEV (reference sequence).

This clone occurred a few times. The chain employs TRBV12-5 and TRBJ1-1; D is undetermined. The length of the CDR3 is 15 residues. Per germline, CDR1 LGHNT and CDR2 FRNRAP. V lost 0 bases and J lost 4, with 12 bases in between. The CDR3 sequence: CASGLVMGESTEAFF. Here the CDR3 DNA reads TGTGCTAGTGGTTTGGTAATGGGAGAGAGCACTGAAGCTTTCTTT.

V gene TRBV27 combines with J gene TRBJ2-7; TRBD1 might be the D (6 bases). Per the germline V gene, CDR1 is MNHEY and CDR2 is SMNVEV (reference sequence). V was pared by 5 bases and J by 6 bases, with 20 bases between. The CDR3 loop spans 15 amino acids. The CDR3 spells CASSRSTMTGSEQYF. For the CDR3, the DNA is TGTGCCAGCAGTCGAAGTACCATGACAGGATCCGAGCAGTACTTC.

This chain connects TRBV11-2 to TRBJ2-3; D gene ambiguous. Trimming took off 11 bases at V and 3 bases at J, with 15 bases between the two ends. This CDR3 region has 13 residues. Germline lookup yields CDR1 SGHAT and CDR2 FQNNGV. Here the CDR3 reads CAATPVLTDTQYF. The CDR3, as DNA: TGTGCCGCGACTCCAGTACTTACAGATACGCAGTATTTT.